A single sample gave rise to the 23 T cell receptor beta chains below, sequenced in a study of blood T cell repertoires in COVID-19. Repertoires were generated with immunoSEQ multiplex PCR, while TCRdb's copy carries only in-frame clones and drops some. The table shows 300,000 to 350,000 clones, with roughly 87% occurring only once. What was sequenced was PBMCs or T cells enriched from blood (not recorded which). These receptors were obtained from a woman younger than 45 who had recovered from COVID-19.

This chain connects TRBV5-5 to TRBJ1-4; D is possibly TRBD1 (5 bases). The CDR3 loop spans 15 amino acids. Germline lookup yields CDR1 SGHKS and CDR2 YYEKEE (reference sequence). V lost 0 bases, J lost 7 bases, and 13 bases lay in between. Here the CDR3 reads CASSLEGLPPEKLFF. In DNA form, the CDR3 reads TGTGCCAGCAGCTTGGAGGGACTGCCCCCTGAAAAACTGTTTTTT.

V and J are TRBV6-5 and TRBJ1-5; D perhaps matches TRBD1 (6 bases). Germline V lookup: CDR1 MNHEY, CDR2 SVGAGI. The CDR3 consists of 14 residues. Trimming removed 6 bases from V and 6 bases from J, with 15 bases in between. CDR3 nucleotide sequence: TGTGCCAGCAGCCCCAACAGGGCCGGTCAGCCCCAGCATTTT. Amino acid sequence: CASSPNRAGQPQHF.

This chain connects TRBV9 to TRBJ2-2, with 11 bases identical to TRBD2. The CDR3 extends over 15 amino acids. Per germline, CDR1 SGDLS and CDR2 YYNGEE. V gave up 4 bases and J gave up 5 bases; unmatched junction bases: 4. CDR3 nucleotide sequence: TGTGCCAGCAGCCCACTAGCGGGAGTGACCGGGGAGCTGTTTTTT. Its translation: CASSPLAGVTGELFF.

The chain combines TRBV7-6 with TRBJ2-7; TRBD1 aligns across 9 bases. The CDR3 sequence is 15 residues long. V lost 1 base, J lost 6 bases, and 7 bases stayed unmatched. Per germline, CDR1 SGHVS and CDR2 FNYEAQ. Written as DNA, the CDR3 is TGTGCCAGCAGCTTAGAACAGGGGGCATTTGGCGAGCAGTACTTC. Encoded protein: CASSLEQGAFGEQYF. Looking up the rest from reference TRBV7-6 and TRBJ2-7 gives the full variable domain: GAGVSQSPRYKVTKRGQDVALRCDPISGHVSLYWYRQALGQGPEFLTYFNYEAQQDKSGLPNDRFSAERPEGSISTLTIQRTEQRDSAMYRCASSLEQGAFGEQYFGPGTRLTVT.

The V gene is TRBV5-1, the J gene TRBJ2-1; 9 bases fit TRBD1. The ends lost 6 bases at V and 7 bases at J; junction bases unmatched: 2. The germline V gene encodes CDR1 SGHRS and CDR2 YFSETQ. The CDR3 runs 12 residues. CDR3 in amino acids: CASKTGGNEQFF. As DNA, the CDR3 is TGCGCCAGCAAGACAGGGGGGAATGAGCAGTTCTTC.

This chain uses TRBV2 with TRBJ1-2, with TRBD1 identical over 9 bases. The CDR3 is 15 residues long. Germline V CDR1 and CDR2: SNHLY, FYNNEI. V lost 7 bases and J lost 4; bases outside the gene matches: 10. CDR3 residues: CASTARTGVVYGYTF. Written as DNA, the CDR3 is TGTGCCAGCACGGCCCGGACAGGGGTGGTCTATGGCTACACCTTC.

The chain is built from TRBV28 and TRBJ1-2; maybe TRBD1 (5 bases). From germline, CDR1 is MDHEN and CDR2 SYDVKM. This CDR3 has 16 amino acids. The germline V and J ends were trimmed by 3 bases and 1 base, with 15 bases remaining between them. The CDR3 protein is CASSFLGGSDNYGYTF. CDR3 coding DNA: TGTGCCAGCAGTTTCCTCGGGGGGTCGGATAACTATGGCTACACCTTC.

The CDR3 here is CATRQGMVDTQYF. CDR3 sequence (DNA): TGTGCCACAAGACAGGGAATGGTGGATACGCAGTATTTT. V usage is TRBV24-1 and J usage is TRBJ2-3; 7 bases agree with TRBD1. From germline, CDR1 is KGHDR and CDR2 SFDVKD. The CDR3 contains 13 residues. The V gene end was trimmed by 10 bases and the J gene end by 6 bases; junction bases not matched to a gene: 9.

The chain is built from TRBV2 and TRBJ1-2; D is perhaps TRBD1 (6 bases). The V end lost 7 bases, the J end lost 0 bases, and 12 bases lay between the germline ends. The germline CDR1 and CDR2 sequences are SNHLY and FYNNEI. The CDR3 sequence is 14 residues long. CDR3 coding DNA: TGTGCCAGCACCCCCCGGACAGCTAACTATGGCTACACCTTC. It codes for CASTPRTANYGYTF. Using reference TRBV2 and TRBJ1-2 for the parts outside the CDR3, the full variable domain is EPEVTQTPSHQVTQMGQEVILRCVPISNHLYFYWYRQILGQKVEFLVSFYNNEISEKSEIFDDQFSVERPDGSNFTLKIRSTKLEDSAMYFCASTPRTANYGYTFGSGTRLTVV.

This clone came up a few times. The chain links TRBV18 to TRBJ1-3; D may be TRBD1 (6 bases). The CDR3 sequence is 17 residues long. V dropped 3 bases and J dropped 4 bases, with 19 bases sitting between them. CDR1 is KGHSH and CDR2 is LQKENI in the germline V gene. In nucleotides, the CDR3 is TGTGCCAGCTCACCTTTTGAAACAGGGTTGGCAGGAAACACCATATATTTT. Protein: CASSPFETGLAGNTIYF.

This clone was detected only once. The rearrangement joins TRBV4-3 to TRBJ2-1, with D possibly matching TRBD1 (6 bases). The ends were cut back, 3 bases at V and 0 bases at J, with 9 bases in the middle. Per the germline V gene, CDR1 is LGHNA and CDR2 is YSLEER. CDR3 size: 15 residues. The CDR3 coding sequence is TGCGCCAGCAGCCAGGGGGCTAGCTCCTACAATGAGCAGTTCTTC. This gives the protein CASSQGASSYNEQFF.

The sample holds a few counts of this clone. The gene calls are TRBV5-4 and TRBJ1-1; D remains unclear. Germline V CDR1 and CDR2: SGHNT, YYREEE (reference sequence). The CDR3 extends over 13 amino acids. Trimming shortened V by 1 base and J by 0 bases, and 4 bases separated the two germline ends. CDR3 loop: CASSLRVNTEAFF. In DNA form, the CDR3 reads TGTGCCAGCAGCTTGCGAGTGAACACTGAAGCTTTCTTT.

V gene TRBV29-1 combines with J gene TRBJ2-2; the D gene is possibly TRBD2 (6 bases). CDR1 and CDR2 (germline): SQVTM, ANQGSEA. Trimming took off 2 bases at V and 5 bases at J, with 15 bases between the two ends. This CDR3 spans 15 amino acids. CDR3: CSVEWGGAGTGELFF. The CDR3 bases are TGCAGCGTTGAATGGGGCGGGGCGGGTACCGGGGAGCTGTTTTTT.

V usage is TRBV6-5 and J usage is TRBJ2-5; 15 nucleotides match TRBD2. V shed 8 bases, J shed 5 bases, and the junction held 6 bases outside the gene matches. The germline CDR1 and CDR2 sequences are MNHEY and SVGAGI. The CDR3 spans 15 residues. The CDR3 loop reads CASRGLAGGRETQYF. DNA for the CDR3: TGTGCCAGCCGCGGACTAGCGGGGGGGCGGGAGACCCAGTACTTC.

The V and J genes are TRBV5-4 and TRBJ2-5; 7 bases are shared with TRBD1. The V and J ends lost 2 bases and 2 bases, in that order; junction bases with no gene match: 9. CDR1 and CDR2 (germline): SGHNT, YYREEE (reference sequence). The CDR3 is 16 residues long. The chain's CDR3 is CASSFLGGGRQETQYF. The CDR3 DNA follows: TGTGCCAGCAGCTTCCTAGGGGGCGGTCGGCAAGAGACCCAGTACTTC.

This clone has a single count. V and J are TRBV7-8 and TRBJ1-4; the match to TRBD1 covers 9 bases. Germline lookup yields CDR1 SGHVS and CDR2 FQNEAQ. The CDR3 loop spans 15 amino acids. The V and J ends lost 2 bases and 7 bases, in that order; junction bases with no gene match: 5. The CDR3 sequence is CASSLIPTGGEKLFF. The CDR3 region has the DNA TGTGCCAGCAGCTTAATACCGACAGGGGGTGAAAAACTGTTTTTT.

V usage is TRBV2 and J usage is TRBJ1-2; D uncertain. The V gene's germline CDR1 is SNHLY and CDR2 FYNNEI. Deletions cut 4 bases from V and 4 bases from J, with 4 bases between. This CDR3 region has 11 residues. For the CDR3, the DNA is TGTGCCAGCAGTGCGGGCTATGGCTACACCTTC. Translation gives CASSAGYGYTF.

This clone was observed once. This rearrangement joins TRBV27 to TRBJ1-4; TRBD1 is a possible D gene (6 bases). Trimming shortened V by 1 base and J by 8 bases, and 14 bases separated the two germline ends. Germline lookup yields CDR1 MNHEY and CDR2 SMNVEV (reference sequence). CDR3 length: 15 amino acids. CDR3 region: CASSLYGGGGEKLFF. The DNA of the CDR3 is TGTGCCAGCAGTTTATACGGGGGCGGGGGAGAAAAACTGTTTTTT.

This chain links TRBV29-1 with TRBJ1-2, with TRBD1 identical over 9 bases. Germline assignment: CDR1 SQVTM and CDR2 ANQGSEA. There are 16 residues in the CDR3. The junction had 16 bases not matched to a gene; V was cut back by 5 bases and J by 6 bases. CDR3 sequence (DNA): TGCAGCGTTTCCGCTACAGAGGGACAGGGAACTGATGGCTACACCTTC. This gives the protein CSVSATEGQGTDGYTF.

Here the CDR3 DNA reads TGTGCCAGCAGCCTGGGGACAGGGCCTAATCAGCCCCAGCATTTT. This translates into CASSLGTGPNQPQHF. The chain employs TRBV7-2 and TRBJ1-5; 9 bases line up with TRBD1. Unmatched junction bases numbered 6, after V lost 5 bases and J lost 4 bases. Looked up from germline, CDR1 is SGHTA and CDR2 is FQGNSA. The CDR3 is 15 amino acids.

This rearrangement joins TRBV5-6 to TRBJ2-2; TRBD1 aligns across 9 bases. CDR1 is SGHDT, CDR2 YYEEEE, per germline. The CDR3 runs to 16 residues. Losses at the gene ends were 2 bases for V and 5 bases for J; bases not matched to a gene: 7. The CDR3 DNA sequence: TGTGCCAGCAGCTTATGGACAGGGGTAATGACCGGGGAGCTGTTTTTT. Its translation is CASSLWTGVMTGELFF.

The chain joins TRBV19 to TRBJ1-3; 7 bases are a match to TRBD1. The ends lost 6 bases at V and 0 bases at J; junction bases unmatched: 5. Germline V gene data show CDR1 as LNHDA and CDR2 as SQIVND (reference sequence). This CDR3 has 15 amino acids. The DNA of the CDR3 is TGTGCCAGTAGCATCGGACAGGCCTCTGGAAACACCATATATTTT. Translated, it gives CASSIGQASGNTIYF.

The CDR3 loop reads CASSLSPPGELFF. CDR3 sequence (DNA): TGTGCCAGCAGTTTAAGCCCCCCCGGGGAGCTGTTTTTT. This chain connects TRBV28 to TRBJ2-2; D is unresolved. CDR1 and CDR2 (germline): MDHEN, SYDVKM. The CDR3 totals 13 residues. The ends were cut back, 2 bases at V and 6 bases at J, with 7 bases in the middle.